The rows below give T cell receptor beta chains drawn from one sample of a study of human T cells and chemical hapten exposure. In TCRdb, the 5' RACE reads were re-called with MiXCR into one record per CDR3 protein. The table records roughly 82,000 distinct CDR3 sequences, 15% to 20% of them present only once. These receptors were taken from a female donor in good health. Both conserved end residues are part of each CDR3. The order of the fields is D gene, clone size, V gene, J gene, CDR3 protein, CDR3 DNA. D genes are given only for firm matches. The size field is filled for only some rows; it gives once, few, many or a size class.

>NA|few|TRBV13|TRBJ1-1
CASSLGLTQLNTEAFF
TGTGCCAGCAGCTTAGGCCTAACGCAGTTGAACACTGAAGCTTTCTTT
>TRBD1|few|TRBV15|TRBJ1-4
CATSTGGAPNEKLFF
TGTGCCACCAGCACAGGGGGAGCGCCTAATGAAAAACTGTTTTTT
>TRBD1|few|TRBV30|TRBJ1-1
CAWSARQGGNTEAFF
TGTGCCTGGAGTGCCCGACAGGGGGGTAACACTGAAGCTTTCTTT
>NA|few|TRBV14|TRBJ2-5
CASSQGTSFQETQYF
TGTGCCAGCAGCCAAGGCACTAGCTTCCAAGAGACCCAGTACTTC
>NA|NA|TRBV6-2/TRBV6-3|TRBJ1-5
CASSPRRRGYSNQPQHF
TGTGCCAGCAGTCCCCGGCGGAGGGGTTATAGCAATCAGCCCCAGCATTTT
>TRBD1|NA|TRBV19|TRBJ1-2
CASSSDRGRNYGYTF
TGTGCCAGCTCTTCCGACAGGGGGCGTAACTATGGCTACACCTTC
>NA|NA|TRBV20-1|TRBJ1-5
CSASEGLSNQPQHF
TGCAGTGCTAGTGAAGGACTTAGCAATCAGCCCCAGCATTTT
>TRBD1|few|TRBV10-2|TRBJ1-1
CASSENQGARAFF
TGCGCCAGCAGTGAGAATCAGGGGGCGCGAGCTTTCTTT
>NA|few|TRBV7-2|TRBJ2-7
CASSFRGAYEQYF
TGTGCCAGCAGCTTCCGAGGGGCCTACGAGCAGTACTTC
>NA|few|TRBV19|TRBJ2-6
CASRAGPGANVLTF
TGTGCCAGTAGGGCGGGACCTGGGGCCAACGTCCTGACTTTC
>NA|few|TRBV30|TRBJ1-1
CASEEAFF
TGTGCCTCGGAAGAAGCTTTCTTT
>NA|NA|TRBV3-1|TRBJ1-2
CASSQEGAGLYGYTF
TGTGCCAGCAGCCAAGAGGGGGCAGGTCTCTATGGCTACACCTTC
>NA|NA|TRBV5-1|TRBJ1-1
CASSLAGGGRTEAFF
TGCGCCAGCAGCTTGGCCGGTGGGGGAAGGACTGAAGCTTTCTTT
>NA|few|TRBV20-1|TRBJ2-7
CSATPPLTYEQYF
TGCAGTGCTACCCCTCCCTTAACCTACGAGCAGTACTTC
>NA|few|TRBV5-6|TRBJ1-1
CASSLGGHNTEAFF
TGTGCCAGCAGCTTGGGCGGCCATAACACTGAAGCTTTCTTT
>NA|NA|TRBV12-3/TRBV12-4|TRBJ2-7
CASVVGWGSEQYF
TGTGCCAGCGTCGTCGGGTGGGGCAGCGAGCAGTACTTC
>NA|NA|TRBV12-3/TRBV12-4|TRBJ1-1
CASSFRGAQVTEAFF
TGTGCCAGCAGTTTCAGGGGAGCTCAGGTGACTGAAGCTTTCTTT
>TRBD2|NA|TRBV28|TRBJ2-7
CASRSGVYEQYF
TGTGCCAGCAGGAGCGGGGTCTACGAGCAGTACTTC
>NA|few|TRBV5-1|TRBJ1-1
CASSFGAIAEAFF
TGCGCCAGCAGCTTCGGGGCAATCGCTGAAGCTTTCTTT
>TRBD1|few|TRBV6-2/TRBV6-3|TRBJ1-1
CASNEQGVGTEAFF
TGTGCCAGCAATGAACAGGGGGTGGGGACTGAAGCTTTCTTT
>TRBD2|NA|TRBV10-3|TRBJ2-3
CAISVSPSGRAADTQYF
TGTGCCATCAGTGTCTCCCCCAGCGGGAGGGCCGCAGATACGCAGTATTTT
>NA|many|TRBV6-1|TRBJ1-1
CASSVGTGEAFF
TGTGCCAGCAGTGTTGGAACAGGAGAAGCTTTCTTT
>NA|NA|TRBV3-1|TRBJ2-1
CASSYTAGLEQFF
TGTGCCAGCAGTTATACAGCGGGCCTAGAGCAGTTCTTC
>NA|medium-sized|TRBV20-1|TRBJ2-1
CSAPFGVELNEQFF
TGCAGTGCCCCCTTCGGGGTGGAACTCAATGAGCAGTTCTTC
>TRBD1|many|TRBV29-1|TRBJ1-1
CSVGTGGSTEAFF
TGCAGCGTTGGGACAGGGGGTTCAACTGAAGCTTTCTTT
>NA|few|TRBV4-2|TRBJ1-2
CASSQDPGDYGYTF
TGTGCCAGCAGCCAAGATCCAGGAGACTATGGCTACACCTTC
>NA|NA|TRBV29-1|TRBJ2-1
CSAWRTNDLRRYNEQFF
TGCAGCGCCTGGCGGACCAACGACTTAAGGCGTTACAATGAGCAGTTCTTC
>NA|few|TRBV30|TRBJ1-1
CAWSVRGTEAFF
TGTGCCTGGAGTGTACGAGGCACTGAAGCTTTCTTT
>TRBD1|NA|TRBV27|TRBJ1-6
CASSRGTGFNSPLHF
TGTGCCAGCAGTCGCGGGACAGGGTTTAATTCACCCCTCCACTTT
>NA|many|TRBV5-1|TRBJ1-1
CASSLEYGVTEAFF
TGCGCCAGCAGCTTGGAATATGGGGTAACTGAAGCTTTCTTT
>TRBD1|few|TRBV7-9|TRBJ1-1
CASSLGYQGATEAFF
TGTGCCAGCAGCTTAGGGTATCAGGGGGCAACTGAAGCTTTCTTT
>TRBD1|many|TRBV20-1|TRBJ1-5
CSATRTGNNQPQHF
TGCAGTGCTACTCGGACAGGGAACAATCAGCCCCAGCATTTT
>NA|few|TRBV4-3|TRBJ1-2
CASSQEGATHNYGYTF
TGCGCCAGCAGCCAAGAGGGGGCAACCCATAACTATGGCTACACCTTC
>NA|NA|TRBV4-2|TRBJ1-1
CVSSQDLNTEAFF
TGTGTCAGCAGCCAAGATCTGAACACTGAAGCTTTCTTT
>NA|NA|TRBV11-2|TRBJ1-5
CASSPDGDQPQHF
TGTGCCAGCAGCCCGGACGGTGATCAGCCCCAGCATTTT
>NA|NA|TRBV29-1|TRBJ2-3
CSVDRYPERAHTQYF
TGCAGCGTTGACCGCTACCCGGAACGAGCACATACGCAGTATTTT
>NA|NA|TRBV20-1|TRBJ1-1
CSARLQENTEAFF
TGCAGTGCTAGACTACAGGAGAACACTGAAGCTTTCTTT
>TRBD1|NA|TRBV4-1|TRBJ1-1
CASSQSPGQRVEAFF
TGCGCCAGCAGCCAATCGCCGGGACAGAGAGTTGAAGCTTTCTTT
>NA|few|TRBV10-3|TRBJ1-5
CAISESGSRGRNQPQHF
TGTGCCATCAGTGAGTCTGGGAGCAGGGGTCGCAATCAGCCCCAGCATTTT